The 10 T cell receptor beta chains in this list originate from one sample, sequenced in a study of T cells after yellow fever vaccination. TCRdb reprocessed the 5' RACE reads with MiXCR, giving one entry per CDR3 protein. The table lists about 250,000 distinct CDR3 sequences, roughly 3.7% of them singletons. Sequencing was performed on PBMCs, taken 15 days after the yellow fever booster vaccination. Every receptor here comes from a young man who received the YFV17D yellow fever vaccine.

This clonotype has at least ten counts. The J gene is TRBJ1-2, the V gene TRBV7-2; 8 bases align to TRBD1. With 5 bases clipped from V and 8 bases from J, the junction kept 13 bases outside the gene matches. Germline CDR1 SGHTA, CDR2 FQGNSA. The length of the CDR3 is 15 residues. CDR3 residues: CASSPTGENLRGYTF. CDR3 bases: TGTGCCAGCAGCCCGACAGGGGAGAATCTGAGGGGCTACACCTTC.

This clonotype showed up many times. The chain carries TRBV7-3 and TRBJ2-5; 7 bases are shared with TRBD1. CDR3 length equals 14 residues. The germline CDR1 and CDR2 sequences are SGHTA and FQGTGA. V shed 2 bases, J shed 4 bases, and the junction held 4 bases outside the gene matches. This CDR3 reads CASSLGTVGETQYF. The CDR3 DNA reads TGTGCCAGCAGCTTAGGGACAGTGGGAGAGACCCAGTACTTC.

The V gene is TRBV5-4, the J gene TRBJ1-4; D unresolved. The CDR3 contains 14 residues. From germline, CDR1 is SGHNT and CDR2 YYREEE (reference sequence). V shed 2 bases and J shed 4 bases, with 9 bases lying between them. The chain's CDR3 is CASSFDLGNEKLFF. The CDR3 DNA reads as TGTGCCAGCAGCTTCGATCTGGGTAATGAAAAACTGTTTTTT.

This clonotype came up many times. CDR3 protein: CASSKTTCRKGLDYGYTF. DNA for the CDR3: TGTGCCAGCAGCAAAACTACCTGTAGGAAGGGCCTGGACTATGGCTACACCTTC. The rearrangement links TRBV21-1 to TRBJ1-2. TRBV21-1 is assigned pseudogene status. This CDR3 spans 18 amino acids.

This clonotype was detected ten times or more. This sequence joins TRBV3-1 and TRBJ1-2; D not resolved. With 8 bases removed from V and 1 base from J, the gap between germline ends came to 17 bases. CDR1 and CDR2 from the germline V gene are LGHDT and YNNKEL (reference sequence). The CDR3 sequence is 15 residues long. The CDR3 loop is CASALGSTFNYGYTF. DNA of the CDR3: TGTGCCAGCGCCCTGGGCAGCACCTTTAACTATGGCTACACCTTC.

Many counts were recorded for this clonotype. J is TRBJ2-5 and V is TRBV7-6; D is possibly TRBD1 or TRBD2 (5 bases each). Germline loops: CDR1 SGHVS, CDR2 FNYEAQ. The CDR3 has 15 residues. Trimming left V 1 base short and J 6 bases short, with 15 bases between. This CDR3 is CASSLGGVGQKTQYF. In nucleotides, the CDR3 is TGTGCCAGCAGCTTAGGAGGGGTAGGGCAAAAGACCCAGTACTTC.

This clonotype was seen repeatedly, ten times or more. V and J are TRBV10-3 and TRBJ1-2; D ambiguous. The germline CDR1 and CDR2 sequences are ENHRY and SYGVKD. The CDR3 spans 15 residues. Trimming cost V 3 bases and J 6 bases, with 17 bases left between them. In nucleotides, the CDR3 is TGTGCCATCAGTGACCTATTCCGAGACCAAGATGGCTACACCTTC. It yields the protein CAISDLFRDQDGYTF.

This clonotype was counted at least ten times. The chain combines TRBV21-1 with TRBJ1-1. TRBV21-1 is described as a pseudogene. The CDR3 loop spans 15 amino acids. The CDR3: CASSNGYRKNTEAFF. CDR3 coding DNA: TGTGCCAGCAGCAACGGGTATAGGAAGAACACTGAAGCTTTCTTT.

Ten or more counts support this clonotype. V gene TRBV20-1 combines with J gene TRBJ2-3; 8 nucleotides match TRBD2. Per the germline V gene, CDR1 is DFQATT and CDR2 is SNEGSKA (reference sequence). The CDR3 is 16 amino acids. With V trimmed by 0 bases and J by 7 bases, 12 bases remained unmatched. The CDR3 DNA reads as TGCAGTGCTAGAGATCTCCGGGGGGGACCTCCGAATACGCAGTATTTT. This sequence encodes CSARDLRGGPPNTQYF.

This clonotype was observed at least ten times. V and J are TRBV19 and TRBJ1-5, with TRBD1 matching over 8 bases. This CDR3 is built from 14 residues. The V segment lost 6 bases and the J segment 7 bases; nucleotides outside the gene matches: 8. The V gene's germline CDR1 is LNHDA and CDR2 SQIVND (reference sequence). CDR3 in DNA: TGTGCCAGTAGCCTCAACGACAGGGGCCAGCCCCAGCATTTT. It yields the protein CASSLNDRGQPQHF.